The 25 T cell receptor beta chains below come from one sample, sequenced in a study of Ad26.COV2.S vaccination and SARS-CoV-2 variants. The table came from immunoSEQ multiplex PCR; TCRdb's copy has only in-frame clones and leaves some out. Of around 450,000 clones in the sample, 89% were seen once. As to treatment: about 20 received Ad26.COV2.S at low or high dose, single or two shots; several received placebo; per-sample allocation not given. Each sample was drawn 63 days after the first injection (of vaccine or placebo). The sample consisted of peripheral blood, taken in a trial of Ad26.COV2.S vaccine versus placebo. Receptors were obtained from a person between 18 and 65 years old who received the Ad26.COV2.S COVID-19 vaccine or a placebo.

The V call is TRBV5-1, the J call TRBJ1-1, with 7 bases lining up with TRBD1. V lost 4 bases, J lost 4 bases, and 7 bases stayed unmatched. CDR1 is SGHRS and CDR2 is YFSETQ in the germline V gene. The CDR3 covers 14 residues. The CDR3 sequence is CASSARDRRTEAFF. CDR3 bases: TGCGCCAGCAGCGCCCGGGACAGACGCACTGAAGCTTTCTTT.

Concerning this clone: At one of its ends the junction is not consistent with the germline gene, which may arise from a read error. The chain links TRBV15 to TRBJ2-3; D is undetermined. Germline-derived CDR1 and CDR2 are LNHNV and YYDKDF (reference sequence). The length of the CDR3 is 14 residues. The CDR3 sequence: CATSRVVGTDTQYF. The CDR3 bases are TGTGCCACCAGCAGAGTCGTGGGCACCGATACGCAGTATTTT.

The gene calls are TRBV7-3 and TRBJ2-1; D might be TRBD1 (6 bases). This CDR3 has 13 amino acids. Trimming shortened V by 4 bases and J by 8 bases, and 12 bases separated the two germline ends. Germline values: CDR1 SGHTA, CDR2 FQGTGA. In DNA, the CDR3 is TGTGCCAGCAGCTCAGGGGCGCGCGATGAGCAGTTCTTC. It specifies CASSSGARDEQFF.

This chain joins TRBV29-1 and TRBJ2-3; 9 nucleotides match TRBD2. In germline, CDR1 is SQVTM, CDR2 ANQGSEA. V dropped 7 bases and J dropped 4; count of bases not matched to a gene: 0. The CDR3 has 11 residues. CDR3: CSGTSADTQYF. The CDR3 DNA follows: TGCAGCGGGACTAGCGCAGATACGCAGTATTTT.

This rearrangement joins TRBV3-1 (or the pseudogene TRBV3-2) to TRBJ2-3; D is undetermined. Trimming shortened V by 4 bases and J by 0 bases, and 14 bases separated the two germline ends. Germline CDR1 is LGHDT and CDR2 is YNNKEL (reference sequence). CDR3 length: 16 amino acids. CDR3 DNA sequence: TGTGCCAGCAGCCTTAAACCCGGAACTAGCACAGATACGCAGTATTTT. Amino acids: CASSLKPGTSTDTQYF.

The rearrangement joins TRBV28 to TRBJ2-7, with TRBD1 matching 8 bases. V lost 3 bases, J lost 7 bases, and 14 bases stayed unmatched. The CDR3 runs 16 residues. Germline CDR1 reads MDHEN; CDR2 reads SYDVKM. CDR3 residues: CASSFLLVRGHGEQYF. The CDR3 nucleotides are TGTGCCAGCAGTTTCTTATTAGTCAGGGGGCACGGGGAGCAGTACTTC.

J is TRBJ2-3 and V is TRBV5-8; TRBD1 might be the D (6 bases). Germline V gene data show CDR1 as SGHTS and CDR2 as YDEGEE. V was trimmed by 4 bases and J by 2 bases, leaving 17 bases between them. This CDR3 comprises 16 residues. CDR3 region: CASSPLEGGNTDTQYF. The CDR3 DNA reads TGTGCCAGCAGCCCTTTAGAAGGGGGAAACACAGATACGCAGTATTTT.

The chain recombines TRBV5-1 with TRBJ2-5; a possible D gene is TRBD1 (5 bases). The V gene lost 0 bases and the J gene lost 4 bases, with 16 bases spanning the gap. The CDR3 totals 16 residues. CDR1 is SGHRS, CDR2 YFSETQ, per germline. CDR3 amino acids: CASSLGSPERGETQYF. CDR3 nucleotide sequence: TGCGCCAGCAGCTTGGGGAGCCCTGAAAGGGGAGAGACCCAGTACTTC.

V usage is TRBV4-3 and J usage is TRBJ2-3; 14 bases line up with TRBD2. V trimming: 5 bases; J trimming: 0 bases; junction bases outside the gene matches: 7. Germline assignment: CDR1 LGHNA and CDR2 YSLEER. CDR3 length: 18 amino acids. DNA for the CDR3: TGCGCCAGCAGCGTAGGGACTAGCGGGGGTCTTAGCACAGATACGCAGTATTTT. Protein sequence: CASSVGTSGGLSTDTQYF.

This clone has only one observation. This sequence joins TRBV4-3 and TRBJ1-1, with D unclear. CDR1 is LGHNA and CDR2 is YSLEER in the germline V gene. The CDR3 has 14 amino acids. V was trimmed by 1 base and J by 4 bases, leaving 10 bases between them. The CDR3 loop reads CASSQVSWGTEAFF. The DNA for the CDR3 is TGCGCCAGCAGCCAAGTTTCCTGGGGCACTGAAGCTTTCTTT.

Remarks on this clone: The junction departs from the called germline gene at one end, perhaps through a read error. The V and J genes are TRBV7-2 and TRBJ2-2; no reliable D call. Germline CDR1 is SGHTA and CDR2 is FQGNSA. This CDR3 contains 14 residues. The CDR3 nucleotides are TGTGCCAGCGGCTTGTCGACGGGCACCGGGGAGCTGTTTTTT. Amino acids: CASGLSTGTGELFF. Looking up the rest from reference TRBV7-2 and TRBJ2-2 gives the full variable domain: GAGVSQSPSNKVTEKGKDVELRCDPISGHTALYWYRQSLGQGLEFLIYFQGNSAPDKSGLPSDRFSAERTGGSVSTLTIQRTQQEDSAVYLCASGLSTGTGELFFGEGSRLTVL.

This clone came up once. The rearrangement joins TRBV5-4 to TRBJ2-3; D remains ambiguous. The CDR3 sequence is 15 residues long. Per the germline V gene, CDR1 is SGHNT and CDR2 is YYREEE (reference sequence). V was trimmed by 0 bases and J by 3 bases, leaving 11 bases between them. The CDR3 nucleotides are TGTGCCAGCAGCTTGGACGGTTCACTGACAGATACGCAGTATTTT. This gives the protein CASSLDGSLTDTQYF.

This chain joins TRBV6-2 or TRBV6-3 and TRBJ1-2; 10 bases align to TRBD1. The CDR3 length is 16 residues. V shed 2 bases, J shed 4 bases, and the junction held 7 bases outside the gene matches. Looked up from germline, CDR1 is MNHEY and CDR2 is SVGEGT. As DNA, the CDR3 is TGTGCCAGCAGTTACGGGACAGGGGAGGCCACCTATGGCTACACCTTC. The encoded protein is CASSYGTGEATYGYTF.

V is TRBV5-1 and J is TRBJ2-5, with D possibly being TRBD1 (5 bases). The CDR3 spans 14 residues. In germline, CDR1 is SGHRS, CDR2 YFSETQ. Trimming cost V 0 bases and J 5 bases, with 11 bases left between them. Written as DNA, the CDR3 is TGCGCCAGCAGCTTGGGGGGCCGAGAGGAGACCCAGTACTTC. It is translated as CASSLGGREETQYF.

The rearrangement joins TRBV6-5 to TRBJ2-7; a weak D match, TRBD1 (5 bases). The CDR3 loop spans 14 amino acids. The germline V and J ends were trimmed by 4 bases and 3 bases, with 13 bases remaining between them. CDR1 is MNHEY and CDR2 is SVGAGI in the germline V gene. CDR3 bases: TGTGCCAGCAGTTCCATCAGACAGATCTACGAGCAGTACGTC. It codes for CASSSIRQIYEQYV.

Comments on this clone: This sample also contains other DNA sequences that code for the same CDR3. J is TRBJ2-3 and V is TRBV9, with TRBD2 as a possible D gene (7 bases). Germline V gives CDR1 SGDLS, CDR2 YYNGEE. This CDR3 comprises 15 residues. Trimming cost V 0 bases and J 3 bases, with 11 bases left between them. The chain's CDR3 is CASSVAGGGTDTQYF. Here the CDR3 DNA reads TGTGCCAGCAGCGTAGCGGGGGGCGGGACAGATACGCAGTATTTT.

The V and J genes are TRBV10-3 and TRBJ1-5; D not certain. CDR3 length equals 13 residues. The ends were cut back, 4 bases at V and 8 bases at J, with 12 bases in the middle. Germline V CDR1 and CDR2: ENHRY, SYGVKD. CDR3 sequence (DNA): TGTGCCATCAGTGCGTCCACGGCCAAGCCCCAGCATTTT. Translated, it gives CAISASTAKPQHF.

For this clone: Other DNA variants within this sample encode the same CDR3. This chain uses TRBV28 with TRBJ2-5; TRBD1 aligns across 7 bases. The V gene end was trimmed by 3 bases and the J gene end by 2 bases; junction bases not matched to a gene: 6. This CDR3 is built from 15 residues. CDR1 and CDR2 (germline): MDHEN, SYDVKM. The DNA for the CDR3 is TGTGCCAGCAGTTTTTCCGGGACAGCACAAGAGACCCAGTACTTC. This translates into CASSFSGTAQETQYF.

This chain links TRBV30 with TRBJ1-1, with TRBD1 matching over 9 bases. Germline V lookup: CDR1 GTSNPN, CDR2 SVGIG (reference sequence). CDR3 length: 15 amino acids. V trimming: 8 bases; J trimming: 4 bases; junction bases outside the gene matches: 14. For the CDR3, the DNA is TGTGCCGGAGGGCCCGTCCGGGACAGGGCCACTGAAGCTTTCTTT. This gives the protein CAGGPVRDRATEAFF.

The V and J genes are TRBV5-1 and TRBJ2-3, with TRBD2 matching over 11 bases. CDR1 and CDR2 (germline): SGHRS, YFSETQ. The CDR3 has 15 amino acids. The V and J ends lost 4 bases and 2 bases, in that order; junction bases with no gene match: 3. The CDR3 loop reads CASSRLAGITDTQYF. CDR3 DNA sequence: TGCGCCAGCAGCAGACTAGCGGGGATCACAGATACGCAGTATTTT.

A few counts support this clone. The rearrangement joins TRBV19 to TRBJ1-5, with no clear D. V was shortened by 6 bases and J by 4 bases, with 10 bases between the two germline ends. The CDR3 consists of 13 residues. CDR1 and CDR2 from the germline V gene are LNHDA and SQIVND (reference sequence). DNA of the CDR3: TGTGCCAGTAGGGAAACGAGTAATCAGCCCCAGCATTTT. Translating gives CASRETSNQPQHF.

The rearrangement joins TRBV6-5 to TRBJ1-2, with D possibly being TRBD1 (5 bases). CDR1 is MNHEY, CDR2 SVGAGI, per germline. CDR3 length: 14 amino acids. The V and J ends lost 2 bases and 3 bases respectively, with 10 bases between them. CDR3 in amino acids: CASSYGRGYYGYTF. DNA for the CDR3: TGTGCCAGCAGTTACGGGAGGGGCTACTATGGCTACACCTTC.

This clone was seen once. The chain employs TRBV12-3 or TRBV12-4 and TRBJ2-1; 8 bases map to TRBD1. Trimming cost V 6 bases and J 4 bases; bases outside gene matches: 2. The CDR3 contains 13 residues. The CDR3 loop is CASRGQGYNEQFF. The CDR3 DNA sequence: TGTGCCAGCAGAGGACAGGGTTACAATGAGCAGTTCTTC.

The chain is built from TRBV5-3 and TRBJ2-7; 9 bases are shared with TRBD1. TRBV5-3 is assigned to the ORF class and has an uncertain function. CDR3 length equals 15 residues. V gave up 2 bases and J gave up 0 bases; unmatched junction bases: 3. For the CDR3, the DNA is TGTGCCAGAAGCTTCCGACAGGGGGACTCCTACGAGCAGTACGTC. Translated: CARSFRQGDSYEQYV.

The chain couples TRBV6-5 to TRBJ1-1, with D possibly TRBD1 on 6 matching bases. Germline CDR1 is MNHEY and CDR2 is SVGAGI. This CDR3 has 14 amino acids. V lost 8 bases to trimming and J lost 3 bases, with 16 bases between them. DNA for the CDR3: TGTGCCAGCGGGTTGGGGGGCCGGGACACTGAAGCTTTCTTT. Amino acids: CASGLGGRDTEAFF.